This T cell receptor beta chain was retrieved from a study of T cell responses to AZD1222 COVID-19 vaccine. Using immunoSEQ multiplex PCR, the repertoire was profiled, and TCRdb retains in-frame clones only, with some absent. In the table there are approximately 70,000 clones, roughly 84% of which are singletons. The length of the CDR3 is 13 residues. V dropped 4 bases and J dropped 10 bases, with 11 bases sitting between them. CDR1 is MNHEY, CDR2 SVGEGT, per germline. The sequenced sample was peripheral blood, obtained on day 0 of AZD1222 vaccination. The clonotype comes from an adult in good health. The chain joins TRBV6-2 or TRBV6-3 to TRBJ1-6; D is ambiguous. The CDR3 here is CASSSTSRSPLHF. CDR3 bases: TGTGCCAGCAGTTCAACGTCCCGCTCACCCCTCCACTTT.